Sequencing of this T cell receptor beta chain was carried out in a study of CD8+ T cells in alopecia areata. Germline V lookup: CDR1 SNHLY, CDR2 FYNNEI. The CDR3 is made up of 15 amino acids. V was pared by 6 bases and J by 5 bases, with 9 bases of the junction left unmatched. Treatment meaning: oral pan-JAK inhibitor, 5-10 mg twice daily. RNA extraction was followed by reverse transcription into cDNA, which acted as the sequencing template. TCRdb keeps only in-frame clones here, not all; method: immunoSEQ multiplex PCR. The sample carries 150,000 to 200,000 clones, 60% recorded once. The sample consisted of CD4+ T cells sorted from blood, taken at week 24, from a patient treated with tofacitinib. J is TRBJ2-1 and V is TRBV2, with 8 bases fitting TRBD1. The origin of this receptor is a human donor with alopecia areata. The CDR3, as DNA: TGTGCCAGCAGACTAAGGACAGGGACGGACAATGAGCAGTTCTTC. This encodes CASRLRTGTDNEQFF.